This entry is about one T cell receptor (beta chain). Assay: immunoSEQ multiplex PCR; the TCRdb copy retains only in-frame clones and omits some. The sample contains some 95,000 clones, about four fifths of which appear only once. The source of the sample is a study of control samples from healthy donors and cancer patients. Germline lookup yields CDR1 SGDLS and CDR2 YYNGEE. This CDR3 region has 14 residues. Losses at the gene ends were 4 bases for V and 6 bases for J; bases not matched to a gene: 6. This clonotype was obtained from a woman younger than 45 in good health. The V and J genes are TRBV9 and TRBJ2-7; TRBD1 matches 11 bases. The sequenced sample was blood. CDR3 protein: CASSLRTGGSEQYF. The CDR3 DNA is TGTGCCAGCAGCCTGAGGACAGGGGGCTCCGAGCAGTACTTC.